This T cell receptor (beta chain) was retrieved from a study of T cell repertoires in cytomegalovirus infection. In the study overall: The authors relied on CMV epitopes, both recently identified HLA-C-restricted and well-studied HLA-B-restricted. Both a matching HLA type and CMV infection were indicated by public TCR beta signatures. Study outcomes and limitations: The ex vivo response was dominated by HLA-C-restricted CMV-specific TCR beta clonotypes. There were carriers of CMV plus the relevant HLA, and cumulative public TCR beta family frequency identified them.

From the reads, TCRdb called clonotypes with MiXCR, one entry per CDR3 protein. The sample shows 450,000 to 600,000 distinct CDR3 sequences, about 42% of them seen only once. On this clonotype itself: Antigen: not known.

The CDR3 is 18 amino acids. V shed 5 bases and J shed 5 bases, with 27 bases lying between them. The germline CDR1 and CDR2 sequences are SGHTA and FQGNSA. This TCR came from a human donor in good health (CMV status not recorded). Some clones in this sample may be carry-over from other donors' samples. V gene TRBV7-2 combines with J gene TRBJ2-5, with a weak D call TRBD2 (5 bases). This material consisted of cultured PBMCs, taken from culture after CMV antigen stimulation. The CDR3: CASSPPLGGPRLEETQYF. The CDR3 DNA follows: TGTGCCAGCAGCCCGCCTCTTGGCGGGCCTCGCCTCGAGGAGACCCAGTACTTC.